Listed below are T cell receptor beta chains from one sample, sequenced in a study of early T cells in non-severe SARS-CoV-2 infection. TCRdb passed the 5' RACE reads through MiXCR, listing each CDR3 protein once. The sample holds about 28,000 distinct CDR3 sequences, less than 6.5% seen once. Sequencing was performed on whole blood. These receptors originate from an adult who was a healthcare worker with PCR-confirmed SARS-CoV-2 infection or an uninfected control (not recorded which). The CDR3 runs from the conserved cysteine through the conserved F or W. The order of the fields is clone size, D gene, V gene, J gene, CDR3 DNA, CDR3 protein. The D gene is left open where the match is weak. The size of a clone is reported for some rows only, either as once, few or many, or as a class for expanded clones.

clone size: many; D gene: TRBD1; V gene: TRBV9; J gene: TRBJ2-5; CDR3 DNA: TGTGCCAGCAGCGTCGGGACAGGGACCCGCCCGGAGACCCAGTACTTC; CDR3 protein: CASSVGTGTRPETQYF
clone size: many; D gene: TRBD2; V gene: TRBV15; J gene: TRBJ2-7; CDR3 DNA: TGTGCCACCAGGATTAGCGGGAGCTCCTACGAGCAGTACTTC; CDR3 protein: CATRISGSSYEQYF
clone size: many; D gene: -; V gene: TRBV11-2; J gene: TRBJ1-3; CDR3 DNA: TGTGCCAGCAGCTTAGAACAGGTTACTCGGAACACCATATATTTT; CDR3 protein: CASSLEQVTRNTIYF
clone size: many; D gene: TRBD2; V gene: TRBV7-3; J gene: TRBJ2-1; CDR3 DNA: TGTGCCAGCAGCTTAAGACCCGGGGGGGCGAATGAGCAGTTCTTC; CDR3 protein: CASSLRPGGANEQFF
clone size: few; D gene: TRBD2; V gene: TRBV3-1; J gene: TRBJ2-3; CDR3 DNA: TGTGCCAGCAGCTCGACTAGCGGGAGTGTGGATACGCAGTATTTT; CDR3 protein: CASSSTSGSVDTQYF
clone size: -; D gene: -; V gene: TRBV5-4; J gene: TRBJ2-5; CDR3 DNA: TGTGCCAGCAGCCCCCCCGGGAAGACCCAGTACTTC; CDR3 protein: CASSPPGKTQYF
clone size: many; D gene: -; V gene: TRBV4-2; J gene: TRBJ1-6; CDR3 DNA: TGTGCCAGCAGCCAAGATTTCCTAAGGGTCAATTCACCCCTCCACTTT; CDR3 protein: CASSQDFLRVNSPLHF
clone size: -; D gene: -; V gene: TRBV2; J gene: TRBJ2-6; CDR3 DNA: TGTGCCAGCAACCCCCCGATCGTGCCTGGGGCCAACGTCCTGACTTTC; CDR3 protein: CASNPPIVPGANVLTF
clone size: many; D gene: TRBD2; V gene: TRBV2; J gene: TRBJ2-1; CDR3 DNA: TGTGCCAGCGGGGGGTCCGGGTCGGGACTAGTCTTGGATGAGCAGTTCTTC; CDR3 protein: CASGGSGSGLVLDEQFF
clone size: few; D gene: TRBD2; V gene: TRBV7-2; J gene: TRBJ2-5; CDR3 DNA: TGTGCCAGCAGCTTAGCGGGACTAGCGGGAGAGACCCAGTACTTC; CDR3 protein: CASSLAGLAGETQYF
clone size: many; D gene: -; V gene: TRBV2; J gene: TRBJ2-7; CDR3 DNA: TGTGCCAGCAGTGAAAGCACGTACGAGCAGTACTTC; CDR3 protein: CASSESTYEQYF
clone size: -; D gene: -; V gene: TRBV21-1; J gene: TRBJ1-3; CDR3 DNA: TGTGCCAGCAGCAAAGGAGGCCCGAGGGCTGGAAACACCATATATTTT; CDR3 protein: CASSKGGPRAGNTIYF
clone size: -; D gene: -; V gene: TRBV24-1; J gene: TRBJ2-1; CDR3 DNA: TGTGCCACCAGTGATGCTCTGGGTGAGCAGTTCTTC; CDR3 protein: CATSDALGEQFF
clone size: -; D gene: -; V gene: TRBV4-2; J gene: TRBJ2-2; CDR3 DNA: TGTGCCAGCAGCCAAGAGGGACGACAGAACACCGGGGAGCTGTTTTTT; CDR3 protein: CASSQEGRQNTGELFF